This T cell receptor (beta chain) derives from a study of cytomegalovirus exposure and HLA in healthy donors. This CDR3 contains 11 residues. Germline V gene data show CDR1 as SQVTM and CDR2 as ANQGSEA. Trimming took 4 bases from V and 4 from J, leaving 8 bases between them. Notes on the study in general: When analyzed later, a missense DCLRE1C variant was found to be linked to TCR beta V- and J-gene trimming.

All donors participated as healthy donors of bone marrow. 60 Vbeta and 13 Jbeta primers were used in PCR. Method: immunoSEQ multiplex PCR; TCRdb's copy keeps in-frame clones and lacks some. This sample has about 130,000 clones, with roughly three quarters found just once. With regard to this clone: What it recognizes is unknown.

Material for sequencing was PBMCs. This chain connects TRBV29-1 to TRBJ2-7; no clear D gene. The clonotype originates from a male donor in good health and CMV-seronegative. The CDR3 protein is CSVVSLYEQYF. The DNA of the CDR3 is TGCAGCGTTGTCTCTCTTTACGAGCAGTACTTC.